This T cell receptor beta chain is from a study of PD-L1 blockade in urothelial cancer. Turning to the study itself: The study started patients on atezolizumab in about 2014, giving 1,200 mg intravenously every 3 weeks. At 3 weeks after treatment start (second dose) and again at 6 weeks, blood was analyzed. Blood yielded a median of 141,255 T cells per sample. Broader study findings: Blood clones associated with the tumor expanded more at 3 weeks in durable-benefit patients.

This CDR3 region has 13 residues. This clone was picked up one time. As yet, its antigen is unknown. Time point given: peripheral blood 6 weeks after treatment start. Data came from immunoSEQ multiplex PCR; TCRdb stores just in-frame clones and leaves some out. Of around 100,000 clones listed, around 90% are singletons. The rearrangement joins TRBV21-1 to TRBJ2-5; no DNA check was done on the table's D call, TRBD1. TRBV21-1 is a pseudogene locus. This specimen consisted of PBMCs, obtained around atezolizumab (anti-PD-L1) treatment. The origin of this receptor is a man between 60 and 75 years old with urothelial cancer. The CDR3: CASGDRAGETQYF. CDR3 coding DNA: TGTGCCAGCGGTGACAGGGCCGGGGAGACCCAGTACTTC.